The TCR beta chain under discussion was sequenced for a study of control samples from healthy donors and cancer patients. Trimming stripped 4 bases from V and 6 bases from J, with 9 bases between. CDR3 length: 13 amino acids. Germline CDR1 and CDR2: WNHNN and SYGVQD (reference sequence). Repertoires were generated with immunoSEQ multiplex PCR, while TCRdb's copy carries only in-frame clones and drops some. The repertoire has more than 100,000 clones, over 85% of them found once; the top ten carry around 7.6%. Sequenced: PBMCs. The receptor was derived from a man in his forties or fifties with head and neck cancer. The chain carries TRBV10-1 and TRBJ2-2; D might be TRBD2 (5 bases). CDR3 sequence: CASSADSPGELFF. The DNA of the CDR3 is TGCGCCAGCAGTGCGGACTCCCCCGGGGAGCTGTTTTTT.